One and the same sample provided the 20 T cell receptor beta chains below, sequenced in a study of T cells after posttransplantation cyclophosphamide. A marrow graft followed busulfan-fludarabine conditioning, with cyclophosphamide on days +3 and +4. Libraries were prepared by immunoSEQ multiplex PCR; TCRdb keeps only in-frame clonotypes and omits some of them. The sample shows some 9,000 clones, approximately 81% of them seen only once. This material consisted of PBMCs, taken after allogeneic stem cell transplant with posttransplant cyclophosphamide. All receptors come from a female patient in her 40s who received an allogeneic stem cell transplant from an unrelated donor, was CMV-positive, and had no GVHD. Part of the T cells may come from the graft donor.

This chain connects TRBV10-3 to TRBJ2-7; the D is unclear. The CDR3 has 15 amino acids. Germline V gene sequence: CDR1 ENHRY, CDR2 SYGVKD. Trimming took off 6 bases at V and 1 base at J, with 16 bases between the two ends. CDR3 sequence (DNA): TGTGCCATCAGCAACACCCGAATCGCATCCTACGAGCAGTACTTC. This sequence encodes CAISNTRIASYEQYF.

The chain couples TRBV5-1 to TRBJ1-1; TRBD1 matches 10 bases. The CDR3 runs 15 residues. Per germline, CDR1 SGHRS and CDR2 YFSETQ. J lost 7 bases, V lost 0 bases, and 6 bases had no gene match. In nucleotides, the CDR3 is TGCGCCAGCAGCTTGGGACAGGGGGCCGATGGTGAAGCTTTCTTT. Protein product: CASSLGQGADGEAFF.

This clone appeared a few times. The chain has TRBV9 and TRBJ2-7; TRBD1 matches 11 bases. Germline CDR1 SGDLS, CDR2 YYNGEE. The CDR3 consists of 15 residues. The J segment lost 1 base and the V segment lost 2 bases, leaving 2 bases of the junction unmatched. The CDR3 loop reads CASSVGQGVSYEQYF. The CDR3 region has the DNA TGTGCCAGCAGCGTGGGACAGGGGGTATCCTACGAGCAGTACTTC.

The V gene is TRBV18, the J gene TRBJ1-2, with 7 nucleotides matching TRBD1. After removal of 6 bases from V and 0 bases from J, the junction contained 1 base not matched to a gene. Germline V gene lookup returns CDR1 KGHSH and CDR2 LQKENI. The CDR3 runs 13 residues. CDR3 loop: CASSRGTNYGYTF. DNA of the CDR3: TGTGCCAGCTCCAGGGGGACTAACTATGGCTACACCTTC.

The gene calls are TRBV13 and TRBJ2-7, with D maybe TRBD2 (5 bases). CDR1 is PRHDT and CDR2 is FYEKMQ in the germline V gene (reference sequence). V was trimmed by 0 bases and J by 4 bases, leaving 7 bases between them. The CDR3 contains 13 residues. The CDR3 DNA follows: TGTGCCAGCAGCTTAGGCAGGACTTACGAGCAGTACTTC. Its translation is CASSLGRTYEQYF.

This chain links TRBV7-2 with TRBJ2-7, with 7 positions matching TRBD2. Germline assignment: CDR1 SGHTA and CDR2 FQGNSA. With V trimmed by 5 bases and J by 2 bases, 15 bases remained unmatched. This CDR3 has 17 residues. The DNA for the CDR3 is TGTGCCAGCAGCCATAGACTAGCCGAACCGAAAACCTACGAGCAGTACTTC. It translates to CASSHRLAEPKTYEQYF.

In its sample, this clone was seen once. The V and J genes are TRBV4-1 and TRBJ2-7; maybe TRBD2 (6 bases). The CDR3 is 12 amino acids. CDR1 and CDR2 (germline): MGHRA, YSYEKL. Between the trimmed V and J ends, which lost 0 bases and 7 bases, there was a span of 7 bases. In DNA, the CDR3 is TGCGCCAGCAGCCAAGATCGGGGGGAGCAGTACTTC. Translating it yields CASSQDRGEQYF.

The chain is built from TRBV28 and TRBJ2-7; a weak D match, TRBD2 (5 bases). Germline V gives CDR1 MDHEN, CDR2 SYDVKM. This CDR3 is built from 14 residues. The V end was cut by 5 bases, the J end by 2 bases, with 13 bases between. CDR3 residues: CASSGWTVTYEQYF. The CDR3 coding sequence is TGTGCCAGCAGTGGATGGACTGTAACCTACGAGCAGTACTTC. The whole variable domain, remainder taken from reference TRBV28 and TRBJ2-7, is DVKVTQSSRYLVKRTGEKVFLECVQDMDHENMFWYRQDPGLGLRLIYFSYDVKMKEKGDIPEGYSVSREKKERFSLILESASTNQTSMYLCASSGWTVTYEQYFGPGTRLTVT.

The chain couples TRBV10-3 to TRBJ1-5; 8 bases map to TRBD1. Trimming removed 0 bases from V and 8 bases from J; junction bases left unmatched: 9. Germline lookup yields CDR1 ENHRY and CDR2 SYGVKD. The length of the CDR3 is 16 residues. Here the CDR3 reads CAISESTGVPGEPQHF. In DNA form, the CDR3 reads TGTGCCATCAGTGAGTCGACAGGGGTACCTGGGGAGCCCCAGCATTTT.

The chain joins TRBV10-3 to TRBJ2-5; TRBD1 matches at 8 bases. Germline values: CDR1 ENHRY, CDR2 SYGVKD. CDR3 size: 12 residues. V lost 10 bases, J lost 4 bases, and 5 bases stayed unmatched. CDR3 sequence reads: CASSGGPETQYF. Written as DNA, the CDR3 is TGTGCCAGTTCAGGGGGCCCAGAGACCCAGTACTTC.

This rearrangement joins TRBV9 to TRBJ1-2; a weak D match, TRBD1 (5 bases). V lost 0 bases, J lost 4 bases, and 16 bases lay in between. Germline V gene data show CDR1 as SGDLS and CDR2 as YYNGEE. CDR3 length: 16 amino acids. This CDR3 reads CASSVGSGSGGYGYTF. DNA of the CDR3: TGTGCCAGCAGCGTAGGTAGCGGAAGCGGGGGCTATGGCTACACCTTC.

This clone was observed a handful of times. The gene calls are TRBV18 and TRBJ1-4, with no clear D. Trimming removed 3 bases from V and 0 bases from J, with 14 bases in between. The CDR3 runs to 17 residues. Germline CDR1 and CDR2: KGHSH and LQKENI. The CDR3 DNA follows: TGTGCCAGCTCACCCCTGAGGCAGCCCGCAACTAATGAAAAACTGTTTTTT. Translation: CASSPLRQPATNEKLFF.

This clone appeared once. The V call is TRBV5-1, the J call TRBJ2-5, with D unresolved. The germline V gene has CDR1 SGHRS and CDR2 YFSETQ. V was shortened by 5 bases and J by 1 base, with 9 bases between the two germline ends. The CDR3 is made up of 13 amino acids. CDR3 bases: TGCGCCAGCAGGTTGCTAATCCAAGAGACCCAGTACTTC. Protein product: CASRLLIQETQYF. Variable domain in full (rest from reference TRBV5-1 and TRBJ2-5): KAGVTQTPRYLIKTRGQQVTLSCSPISGHRSVSWYQQTPGQGLQFLFEYFSETQRNKGNFPGRFSGRQFSNSRSEMNVSTLELGDSALYLCASRLLIQETQYFGPGTRLLVL.

The J gene is TRBJ2-7, the V gene TRBV2; 7 bases match TRBD1. This CDR3 contains 15 residues. The ends lost 7 bases at V and 1 base at J; junction bases unmatched: 10. The germline CDR1 and CDR2 sequences are SNHLY and FYNNEI. CDR3 sequence: CASTVEGAMSYEQYF. The CDR3 DNA is TGTGCCAGCACCGTCGAGGGGGCGATGTCCTACGAGCAGTACTTC.

The rearrangement links TRBV2 to TRBJ1-5; a possible D gene is TRBD1 (5 bases). Trimming took off 4 bases at V and 6 bases at J, with 10 bases between the two ends. Germline V gene data show CDR1 as SNHLY and CDR2 as FYNNEI. This CDR3 spans 13 amino acids. CDR3 loop: CASSVEGAQPQHF. CDR3 nucleotide sequence: TGTGCCAGCAGTGTGGAAGGGGCTCAGCCCCAGCATTTT.

This chain joins TRBV4-3 and TRBJ2-7; 10 bases fit TRBD2. Trimming took 3 bases from V and 0 from J; bases not matched to a gene: 11. CDR3 length equals 18 residues. Germline V CDR1 and CDR2: LGHNA, YSLEER. The CDR3, as DNA: TGCGCCAGCAGCCAGGCTAGCGGGGGCACCTCCTACTCCTACGAGCAGTACTTC. This sequence encodes CASSQASGGTSYSYEQYF.

V and J are TRBV25-1 and TRBJ2-1, with 14 positions matching TRBD2. Losses at the gene ends were 5 bases for V and 9 bases for J; bases not matched to a gene: 9. CDR1 MGHDK and CDR2 SYGVNS come from the germline V gene. The CDR3 loop spans 16 amino acids. CDR3 sequence: CASSTRGGLAGVEQFF. The CDR3 coding sequence is TGTGCCAGCAGTACGAGGGGGGGACTAGCGGGGGTTGAGCAGTTCTTC.

The chain carries TRBV7-3 and TRBJ2-3; weak D call: TRBD1 (6 bases). In germline, CDR1 is SGHTA, CDR2 FQGTGA. Trimming shortened V by 2 bases and J by 4 bases, and 10 bases separated the two germline ends. The CDR3 consists of 14 residues. CDR3 protein: CASSLGGSADTQYF. Written as DNA, the CDR3 is TGTGCCAGCAGCTTAGGGGGCTCTGCAGATACGCAGTATTTT.

A single count supports this clone. This sequence joins TRBV7-3 and TRBJ2-3; D is undetermined. Germline V CDR1 and CDR2: SGHTA, FQGTGA. V gave up 0 bases and J gave up 2 bases, with 6 bases separating them. This CDR3 comprises 14 residues. The CDR3 region has the DNA TGTGCCAGCAGCTTAACCGCCTACACAGATACGCAGTATTTT. Translating gives CASSLTAYTDTQYF.

This chain joins TRBV5-6 and TRBJ1-1, with TRBD1 matching over 7 bases. Germline lookup yields CDR1 SGHDT and CDR2 YYEEEE. This CDR3 region has 16 residues. The ends lost 0 bases at V and 2 bases at J; junction bases unmatched: 7. CDR3 in amino acids: CASSLGQGLLNTEAFF. CDR3 nucleotide sequence: TGTGCCAGCAGCTTGGGACAGGGCCTTTTAAACACTGAAGCTTTCTTT.